The clone carrying this T cell receptor beta chain was seen a few times. What it recognizes is unknown. The record originates from a study of Graves' ophthalmopathy and Graves' hyperthyroidism. For the study at large: Hyperthyroidism qualified as stable when ophthalmopathy did not develop within 18 months of follow-up.

Germline V lookup: CDR1 SGHRS, CDR2 YFSETQ. This CDR3 has 13 amino acids. V shed 4 bases, J shed 4 bases, and the junction held 3 bases outside the gene matches. Study-wide points: Also, most clonotypes expanded in the thyroid above 0.001 frequency appeared in blood.

RNA served as the template for amplifying TCR beta CDR3 regions. In the first round, RT-PCR was carried out with HTBI primers, and a multiplex PCR formed the second round. TCRdb used MiXCR to reprocess the multiplex PCR reads, holding one entry per CDR3 protein. The sample gives over a million distinct CDR3 sequences, approximately 35% of which show up once; around 10% is in the top ten. Sequencing was performed on peripheral blood or thyroid tissue (not recorded which). This receptor was identified in an adult man with Graves' hyperthyroidism. This rearrangement joins TRBV5-1 to TRBJ2-5; 8 bases line up with TRBD1. CDR3 nucleotides: TGCGCCAGCAGCGGGACAGGACTAGAGACCCAGTACTTC. Translated, it gives CASSGTGLETQYF.